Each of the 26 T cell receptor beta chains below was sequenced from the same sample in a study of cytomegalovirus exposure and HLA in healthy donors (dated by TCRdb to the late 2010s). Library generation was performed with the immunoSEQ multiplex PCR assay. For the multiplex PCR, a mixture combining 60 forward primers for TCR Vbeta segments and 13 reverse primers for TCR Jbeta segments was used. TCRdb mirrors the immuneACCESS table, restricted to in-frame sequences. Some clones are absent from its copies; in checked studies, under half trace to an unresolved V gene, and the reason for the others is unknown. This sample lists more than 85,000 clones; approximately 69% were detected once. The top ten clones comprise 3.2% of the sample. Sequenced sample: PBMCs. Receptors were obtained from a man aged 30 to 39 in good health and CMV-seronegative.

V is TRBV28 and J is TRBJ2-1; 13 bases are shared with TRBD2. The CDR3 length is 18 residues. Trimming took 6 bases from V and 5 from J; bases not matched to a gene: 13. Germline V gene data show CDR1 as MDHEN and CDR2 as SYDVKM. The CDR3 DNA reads TGTGCCAGCAGACGAACTAGCGGGAGGGTTCTGGGGGACAATGAGCAGTTCTTC. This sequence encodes CASRRTSGRVLGDNEQFF.

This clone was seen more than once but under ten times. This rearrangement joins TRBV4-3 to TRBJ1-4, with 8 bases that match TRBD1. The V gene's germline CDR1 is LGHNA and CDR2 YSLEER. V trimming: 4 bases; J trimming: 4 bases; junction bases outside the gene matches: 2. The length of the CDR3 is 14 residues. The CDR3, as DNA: TGCGCCAGCAGCCGAGGACAGGGTAATGAAAAACTGTTTTTT. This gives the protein CASSRGQGNEKLFF.

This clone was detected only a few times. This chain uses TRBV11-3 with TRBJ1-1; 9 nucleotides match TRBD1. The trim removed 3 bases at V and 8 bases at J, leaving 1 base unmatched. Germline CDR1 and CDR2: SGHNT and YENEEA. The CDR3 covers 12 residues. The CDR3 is CASSFGTGEAFF. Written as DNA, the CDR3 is TGTGCCAGCAGCTTCGGGACAGGGGAAGCTTTCTTT.

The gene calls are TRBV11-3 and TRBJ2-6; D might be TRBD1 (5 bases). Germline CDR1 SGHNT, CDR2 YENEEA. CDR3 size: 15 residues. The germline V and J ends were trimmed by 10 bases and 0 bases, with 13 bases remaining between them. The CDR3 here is CAIGDSYSGANVLTF. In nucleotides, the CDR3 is TGTGCCATAGGCGACAGTTACTCTGGGGCCAACGTCCTGACTTTC.

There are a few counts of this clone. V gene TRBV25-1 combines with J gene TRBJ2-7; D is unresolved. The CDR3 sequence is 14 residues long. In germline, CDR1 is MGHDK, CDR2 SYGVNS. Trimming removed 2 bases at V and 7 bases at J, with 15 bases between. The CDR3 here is CASSESVPPGEQYF. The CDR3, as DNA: TGTGCCAGCAGTGAAAGTGTCCCACCGGGTGAGCAGTACTTC.

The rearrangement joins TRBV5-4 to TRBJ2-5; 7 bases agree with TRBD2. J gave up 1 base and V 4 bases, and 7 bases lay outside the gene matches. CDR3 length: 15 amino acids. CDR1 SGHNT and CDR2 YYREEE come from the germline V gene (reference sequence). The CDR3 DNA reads TGTGCCAGCAGCCGTAGCGGGTGGGGCCAAGAGACCCAGTACTTC. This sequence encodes CASSRSGWGQETQYF.

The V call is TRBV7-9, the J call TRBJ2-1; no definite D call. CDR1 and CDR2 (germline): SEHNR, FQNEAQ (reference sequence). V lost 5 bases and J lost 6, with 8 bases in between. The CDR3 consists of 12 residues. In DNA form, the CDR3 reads TGTGCCAGCAGCACCCCCGGCAATGAGCAGTTCTTC. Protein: CASSTPGNEQFF.

Here the CDR3 DNA reads TGTGCCAGCAGTTACGGGGCTAGCGGTATTAACGAGCAGTACTTC. Its protein is CASSYGASGINEQYF. This chain joins TRBV6-6 and TRBJ2-7; 7 bases match TRBD2. The germline V gene encodes CDR1 MNHNY and CDR2 SVGAGI (reference sequence). CDR3 length: 15 residues. With V trimmed by 2 bases and J by 5 bases, 9 bases remained unmatched.

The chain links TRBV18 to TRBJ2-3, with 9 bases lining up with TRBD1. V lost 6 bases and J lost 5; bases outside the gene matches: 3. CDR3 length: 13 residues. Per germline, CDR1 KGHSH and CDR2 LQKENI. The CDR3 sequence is CASSRQGVDTQYF. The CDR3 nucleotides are TGTGCCAGCTCGCGACAGGGGGTAGATACGCAGTATTTT.

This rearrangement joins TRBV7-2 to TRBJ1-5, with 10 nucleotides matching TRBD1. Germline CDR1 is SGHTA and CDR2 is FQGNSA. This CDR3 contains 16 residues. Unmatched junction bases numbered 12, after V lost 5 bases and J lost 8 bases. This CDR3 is CASSLTLTGGGKPQHF. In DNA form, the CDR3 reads TGTGCCAGCAGCCTTACCTTGACAGGGGGCGGGAAGCCCCAGCATTTT.

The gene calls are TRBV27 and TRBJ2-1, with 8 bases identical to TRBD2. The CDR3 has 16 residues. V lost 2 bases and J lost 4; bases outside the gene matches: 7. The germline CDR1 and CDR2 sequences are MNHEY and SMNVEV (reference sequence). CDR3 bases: TGTGCCAGCAGTTTAAGGAGCGGGAGTTGGTACAATGAGCAGTTCTTC. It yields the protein CASSLRSGSWYNEQFF.

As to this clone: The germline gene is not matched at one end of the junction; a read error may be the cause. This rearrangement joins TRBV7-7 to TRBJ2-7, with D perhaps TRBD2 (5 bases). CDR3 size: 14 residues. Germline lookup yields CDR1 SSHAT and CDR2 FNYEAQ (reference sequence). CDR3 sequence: CASSLAPLGSEQYF. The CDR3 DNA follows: TGTGCTAGCAGCTTAGCGCCCCTAGGGAGCGAGCAGTACTTC.

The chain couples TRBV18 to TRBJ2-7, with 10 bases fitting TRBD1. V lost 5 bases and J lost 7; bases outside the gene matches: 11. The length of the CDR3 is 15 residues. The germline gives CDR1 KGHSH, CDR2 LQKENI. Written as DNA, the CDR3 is TGTGCCAGCTCATCCAGACAGGGGGCTGAGGGTGAGCAGTACTTC. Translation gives CASSSRQGAEGEQYF.

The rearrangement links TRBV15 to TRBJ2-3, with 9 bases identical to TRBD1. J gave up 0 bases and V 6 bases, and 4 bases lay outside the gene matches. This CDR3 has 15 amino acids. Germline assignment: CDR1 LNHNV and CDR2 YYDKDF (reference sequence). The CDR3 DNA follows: TGTGCCACCAGAGCGACAGGGGGAAGCACAGATACGCAGTATTTT. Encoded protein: CATRATGGSTDTQYF.

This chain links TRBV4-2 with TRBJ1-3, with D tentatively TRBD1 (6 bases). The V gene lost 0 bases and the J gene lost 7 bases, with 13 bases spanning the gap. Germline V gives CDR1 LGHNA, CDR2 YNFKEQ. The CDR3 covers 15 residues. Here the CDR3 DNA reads TGTGCCAGCAGCCAAGATGACAGGACCCAGAACACCATATATTTT. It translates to CASSQDDRTQNTIYF.

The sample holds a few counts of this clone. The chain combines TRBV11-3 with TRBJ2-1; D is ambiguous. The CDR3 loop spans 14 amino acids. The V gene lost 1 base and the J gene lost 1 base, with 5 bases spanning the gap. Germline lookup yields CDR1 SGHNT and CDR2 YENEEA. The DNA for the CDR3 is TGTGCCAGCAGCTTAGGACAATCCTACAATGAGCAGTTCTTC. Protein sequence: CASSLGQSYNEQFF.

CDR3 in amino acids: CASSSPSGRPYNEQFF. The CDR3 nucleotides read TGTGCCAGCAGCTCCCCTAGCGGGAGACCCTACAATGAGCAGTTCTTC. The chain employs TRBV11-2 and TRBJ2-1; 10 nucleotides line up with TRBD2. The CDR3 length is 16 residues. J was trimmed by 2 bases and V by 4 bases; bases with no gene match: 5. The germline V gene encodes CDR1 SGHAT and CDR2 FQNNGV.

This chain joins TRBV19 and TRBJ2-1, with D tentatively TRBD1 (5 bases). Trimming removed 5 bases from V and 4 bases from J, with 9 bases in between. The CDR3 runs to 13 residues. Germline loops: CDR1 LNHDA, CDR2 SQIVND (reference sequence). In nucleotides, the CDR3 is TGTGCCAGTAGTCTCAGGGTTTACAATGAGCAGTTCTTC. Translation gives CASSLRVYNEQFF.

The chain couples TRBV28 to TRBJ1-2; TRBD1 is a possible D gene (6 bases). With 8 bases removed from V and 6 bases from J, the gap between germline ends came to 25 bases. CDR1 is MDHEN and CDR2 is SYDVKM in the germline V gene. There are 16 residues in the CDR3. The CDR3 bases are TGTGCCAGCGCCTCCCCTAGGGGGAGTGGTAGGGATGGCTACACCTTC. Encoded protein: CASASPRGSGRDGYTF.

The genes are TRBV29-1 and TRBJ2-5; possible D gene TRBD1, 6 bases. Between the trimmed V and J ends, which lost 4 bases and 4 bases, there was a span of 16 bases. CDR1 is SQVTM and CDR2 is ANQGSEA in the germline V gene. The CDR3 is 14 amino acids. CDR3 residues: CSVGYDRWRETQYF. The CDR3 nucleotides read TGCAGCGTTGGCTACGACAGGTGGCGAGAGACCCAGTACTTC.

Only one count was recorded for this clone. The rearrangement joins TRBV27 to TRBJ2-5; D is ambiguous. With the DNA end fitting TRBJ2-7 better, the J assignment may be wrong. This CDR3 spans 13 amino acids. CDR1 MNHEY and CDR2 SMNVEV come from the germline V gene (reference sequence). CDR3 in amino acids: CASGQLGSYEQYF. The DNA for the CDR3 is TGTGCCAGCGGGCAGCTTGGCTCCTACGAGCAGTACTTC.

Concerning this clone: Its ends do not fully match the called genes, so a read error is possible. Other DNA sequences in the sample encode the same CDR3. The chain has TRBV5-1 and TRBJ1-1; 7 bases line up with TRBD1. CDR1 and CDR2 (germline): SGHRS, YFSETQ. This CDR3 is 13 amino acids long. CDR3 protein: CASSSGQFTEAFF. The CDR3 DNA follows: TGTGCCAGCAGCTCGGGACAGTTCACTGAAGCTTTCTTT. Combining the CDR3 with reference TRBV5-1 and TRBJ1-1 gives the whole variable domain KAGVTQTPRYLIKTRGQQVTLSCSPISGHRSVSWYQQTPGQGLQFLFEYFSETQRNKGNFPGRFSGRQFSNSRSEMNVSTLELGDSALYLCASSSGQFTEAFFGQGTRLTVV.

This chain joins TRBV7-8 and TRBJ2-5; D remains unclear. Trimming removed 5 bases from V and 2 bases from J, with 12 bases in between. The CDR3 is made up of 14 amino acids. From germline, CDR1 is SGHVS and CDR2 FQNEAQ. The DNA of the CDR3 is TGTGCCAGCAGCCCCACCGCGCGTCAAGAGACCCAGTACTTC. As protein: CASSPTARQETQYF.

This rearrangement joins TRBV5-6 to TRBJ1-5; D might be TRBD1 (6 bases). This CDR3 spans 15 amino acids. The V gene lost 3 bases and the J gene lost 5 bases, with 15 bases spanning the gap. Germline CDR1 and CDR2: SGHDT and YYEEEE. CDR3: CASSSQGRGHQPQHF. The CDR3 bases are TGTGCCAGCAGCTCACAGGGCCGAGGCCATCAGCCCCAGCATTTT.

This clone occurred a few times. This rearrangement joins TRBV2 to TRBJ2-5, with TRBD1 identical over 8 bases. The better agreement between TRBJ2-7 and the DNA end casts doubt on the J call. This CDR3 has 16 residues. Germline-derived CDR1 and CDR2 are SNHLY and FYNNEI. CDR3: CASSDPRDRPSYEQYF. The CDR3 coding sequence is TGTGCCAGCAGTGACCCCCGGGACAGGCCGTCCTACGAGCAGTACTTC.

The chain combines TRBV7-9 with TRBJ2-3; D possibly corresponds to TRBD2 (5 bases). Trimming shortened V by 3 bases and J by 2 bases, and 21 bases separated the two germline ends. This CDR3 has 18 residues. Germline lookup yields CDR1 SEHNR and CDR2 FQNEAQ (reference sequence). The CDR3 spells CASSLRAAGTKHTDTQYF. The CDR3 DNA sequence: TGTGCCAGCAGCTTGAGGGCGGCTGGAACAAAGCACACAGATACGCAGTATTTT.